Listed here are 23 T cell receptor beta chains from one sample, sequenced in a study of cytotoxic CD8 clonotypes in ibrutinib-treated CLL. This table comes from immunoSEQ multiplex PCR, and its TCRdb copy is limited to in-frame clones, with some not included. Found here are some 130,000 clones, about 75% of them singletons; the top ten hold 4.5% to 6.5%. Sequences were derived from PBMCs, sampled after 24 months of ibrutinib treatment. These receptor sequences come from a human donor with chronic lymphocytic leukemia.

The chain links TRBV9 to TRBJ1-5, with D unresolved. CDR1 is SGDLS, CDR2 YYNGEE, per germline. With 8 bases removed from V and 4 bases from J, the gap between germline ends came to 13 bases. CDR3 size: 13 residues. CDR3 protein: CARPPWDNQPQHF. Here the CDR3 DNA reads TGTGCCAGACCACCTTGGGATAATCAGCCCCAGCATTTT.

V usage is TRBV28 and J usage is TRBJ2-7; D gene ambiguous. Per germline, CDR1 MDHEN and CDR2 SYDVKM. CDR3 length: 14 residues. Between the trimmed V and J ends, which lost 2 bases and 2 bases, there was a span of 10 bases. The CDR3 region has the DNA TGTGCCAGCAGTTTAGGGCAGAACCCCTACGAGCAGTACTTC. It specifies CASSLGQNPYEQYF.

This chain joins TRBV13 and TRBJ2-1, with D possibly matching TRBD1 (6 bases). From germline, CDR1 is PRHDT and CDR2 FYEKMQ (reference sequence). This CDR3 has 13 residues. V lost 0 bases and J lost 12, with 12 bases in between. CDR3 protein: CASSLGGGTGQFF. The CDR3 nucleotides read TGTGCCAGCAGCTTAGGTGGGGGCACGGGGCAGTTCTTC.

The V call is TRBV5-1, the J call TRBJ1-4; weak D call: TRBD1 (5 bases). The CDR3 extends over 14 amino acids. Looked up from germline, CDR1 is SGHRS and CDR2 is YFSETQ. V lost 2 bases and J 8 bases, leaving 13 bases between the germline ends. CDR3 region: CASSFGTRPEKLFF. CDR3 DNA sequence: TGCGCCAGCAGCTTTGGGACCCGTCCGGAAAAACTGTTTTTT.

The CDR3 protein is CATSRDRVGGELFF. As DNA, the CDR3 is TGTGCCACCAGCAGGGACAGGGTGGGCGGGGAGCTGTTTTTT. The genes are TRBV15 and TRBJ2-2; 8 positions match TRBD1. This CDR3 region has 14 residues. Germline CDR1 is LNHNV and CDR2 is YYDKDF (reference sequence). V was pared by 3 bases and J by 7 bases, with 4 bases of the junction left unmatched.

This clone appeared once. V gene TRBV2 combines with J gene TRBJ2-1; TRBD2 matches 9 bases. The CDR3 contains 15 residues. Germline V lookup: CDR1 SNHLY, CDR2 FYNNEI. J lost 9 bases, V lost 1 base, and 7 bases had no gene match. The CDR3 sequence: CASSEGLAGRAEQFF. The CDR3 DNA follows: TGTGCCAGCAGTGAAGGGCTAGCGGGGAGGGCTGAGCAGTTCTTC.

This chain uses TRBV2 with TRBJ1-5; D might be TRBD1 (5 bases). Germline V gives CDR1 SNHLY, CDR2 FYNNEI. Trimming left V 4 bases short and J 5 bases short, with 9 bases between. CDR3 length: 13 residues. The CDR3 loop is CASSVGGDQPQHF. The CDR3 DNA follows: TGTGCCAGCAGTGTTGGGGGGGATCAGCCCCAGCATTTT.

The chain is built from TRBV10-3 and TRBJ1-2, with a weak D call TRBD1 (5 bases). Per the germline V gene, CDR1 is ENHRY and CDR2 is SYGVKD. The CDR3 is 13 residues long. V was clipped by 6 bases and J by 7 bases, with 15 bases between them. CDR3 protein: CAISPGGVGGYTF. CDR3 in DNA: TGTGCCATCAGCCCGGGGGGAGTTGGTGGCTACACCTTC.

In its sample, this clone was seen a few times. V and J are TRBV9 and TRBJ1-1; 7 positions match TRBD1. V gave up 3 bases and J gave up 1 base; unmatched junction bases: 3. Germline values: CDR1 SGDLS, CDR2 YYNGEE. This CDR3 has 14 residues. The CDR3 here is CASSAGTENTEAFF. The CDR3, as DNA: TGTGCCAGCAGCGCAGGGACAGAGAACACTGAAGCTTTCTTT.

This chain links TRBV7-2 with TRBJ1-2, with no clear D. V lost 5 bases and J 4 bases, leaving 11 bases between the germline ends. This CDR3 spans 13 amino acids. Germline V CDR1 and CDR2: SGHTA, FQGNSA. DNA of the CDR3: TGTGCCAGCAGCCAGGCGGGAGGCTATGGCTACACCTTC. It translates to CASSQAGGYGYTF.

The rearrangement joins TRBV18 to TRBJ2-2; D possibly matches TRBD1 or TRBD2 (5 bases each). With 3 bases removed from V and 5 bases from J, the gap between germline ends came to 7 bases. Per germline, CDR1 KGHSH and CDR2 LQKENI. The CDR3 totals 13 residues. The CDR3 loop reads CASSPGETGELFF. The DNA for the CDR3 is TGTGCCAGCTCACCGGGGGAGACCGGGGAGCTGTTTTTT.

V and J are TRBV6-5 and TRBJ2-7; no firm D call. The length of the CDR3 is 13 residues. Per the germline V gene, CDR1 is MNHEY and CDR2 is SVGAGI. Trimming cost V 6 bases and J 0 bases, with 9 bases left between them. CDR3 nucleotide sequence: TGTGCCAGCAGCCCTGCCCACTCCTACGAGCAGTACTTC. Protein product: CASSPAHSYEQYF.

V usage is TRBV19 and J usage is TRBJ1-6, with TRBD1 matching 8 bases. Germline CDR1 reads LNHDA; CDR2 reads SQIVND (reference sequence). This CDR3 region has 15 residues. V trimming: 4 bases; J trimming: 5 bases; junction bases outside the gene matches: 4. CDR3 amino acids: CASSTDRANNSPLHF. CDR3 DNA sequence: TGTGCCAGTAGTACGGACAGGGCGAATAATTCACCCCTCCACTTT.

This rearrangement joins TRBV21-1 to TRBJ2-7; the D call in the table, TRBD2, was not verified against the DNA. TRBV21-1 is given as a pseudogene. The CDR3 is 17 amino acids. The CDR3 sequence: CASSKRRRGVVGTEQYF. Here the CDR3 DNA reads TGTGCCAGCAGCAAACGGAGGAGGGGCGTGGTAGGGACGGAGCAGTACTTC.

The chain combines TRBV14 with TRBJ2-1, with 12 bases matching TRBD2. CDR1 is SGHDN, CDR2 FVKESK, per germline. The CDR3 loop spans 15 amino acids. The ends lost 0 bases at V and 9 bases at J; junction bases unmatched: 3. CDR3 DNA: TGTGCCAGCAGCCAAGACCCTAGCGGGAGGGCTGAGCAGTTCTTC. This encodes CASSQDPSGRAEQFF.

CDR3 loop: CASSYSGWTEAFF. The CDR3 DNA reads as TGTGCCAGCAGTTACTCGGGGTGGACTGAAGCTTTCTTT. The V gene is TRBV6-5, the J gene TRBJ1-1; D not certain. This CDR3 contains 13 residues. Germline V gene sequence: CDR1 MNHEY, CDR2 SVGAGI. The V end was cut by 0 bases, the J end by 5 bases, with 7 bases between.

The rearrangement links TRBV7-2 to TRBJ2-1; D is ambiguous. The V gene's germline CDR1 is SGHTA and CDR2 FQGNSA. The CDR3 extends over 15 amino acids. The germline V and J ends were trimmed by 5 bases and 0 bases, with 11 bases remaining between them. The CDR3 spells CASSAWTYSYNEQFF. DNA for the CDR3: TGTGCCAGCAGCGCCTGGACGTACTCCTACAATGAGCAGTTCTTC.

DNA for the CDR3: TGTGCCAGCAGCCCCACCCAGGGCCAGCAATTTAGCTCCTATAATTCACCCCTCCACTTT. Protein: CASSPTQGQQFSSYNSPLHF. This chain uses TRBV28 with TRBJ1-6, with D perhaps TRBD1 (5 bases). Germline CDR1 and CDR2: MDHEN and SYDVKM. The CDR3 sequence is 20 residues long. The V and J ends lost 6 bases and 0 bases respectively, with 24 bases between them.

This clone was counted a few times. The genes are TRBV7-3 and TRBJ2-3, with 7 positions matching TRBD2. CDR3 length equals 15 residues. V dropped 5 bases and J dropped 3; count of bases not matched to a gene: 8. Germline CDR1 is SGHTA and CDR2 is FQGTGA. This chain's CDR3 is CASSPGSGETDTQYF. CDR3 DNA sequence: TGTGCCAGCAGCCCGGGAAGCGGGGAGACAGATACGCAGTATTTT.

This clone is termed medium-sized. The rearrangement joins TRBV19 to TRBJ1-4; D ambiguous. The CDR3 runs to 16 residues. CDR1 is LNHDA and CDR2 is SQIVND in the germline V gene (reference sequence). Trimming took off 3 bases at V and 6 bases at J, with 17 bases between the two ends. The CDR3 is CASSIGSGLGDEKLFF. The CDR3 DNA sequence: TGTGCCAGTAGTATTGGATCAGGCCTCGGGGATGAAAAACTGTTTTTT.

There are a few counts of this clone. This chain uses TRBV30 with TRBJ1-5; maybe TRBD1 (5 bases). The CDR3 is made up of 14 amino acids. Looked up from germline, CDR1 is GTSNPN and CDR2 is SVGIG (reference sequence). The V end lost 0 bases, the J end lost 2 bases, and 8 bases lay between the germline ends. In DNA form, the CDR3 reads TGTGCCTGGAGTGTCGTCAGGGGCAATCAGCCCCAGCATTTT. Amino acids: CAWSVVRGNQPQHF.

CDR3 loop: CASSPSLAGVDTQYF. The DNA for the CDR3 is TGTGCCAGCAGCCCTTCTCTAGCGGGAGTAGATACGCAGTATTTT. The V and J genes are TRBV7-2 and TRBJ2-3, with TRBD2 matching over 10 bases. The CDR3 has 15 amino acids. The V gene's germline CDR1 is SGHTA and CDR2 FQGNSA. Losses at the gene ends were 5 bases for V and 5 bases for J; bases not matched to a gene: 7.

Only a few counts were recorded for this clone. The chain combines TRBV27 with TRBJ1-1; 10 nucleotides align to TRBD1. Trimming cost V 8 bases and J 4 bases; bases outside gene matches: 7. Germline loops: CDR1 MNHEY, CDR2 SMNVEV (reference sequence). The CDR3 sequence is 14 residues long. CDR3 loop: CASGTGVEGTEAFF. The CDR3 coding sequence is TGTGCCAGCGGGACAGGGGTTGAGGGCACTGAAGCTTTCTTT.